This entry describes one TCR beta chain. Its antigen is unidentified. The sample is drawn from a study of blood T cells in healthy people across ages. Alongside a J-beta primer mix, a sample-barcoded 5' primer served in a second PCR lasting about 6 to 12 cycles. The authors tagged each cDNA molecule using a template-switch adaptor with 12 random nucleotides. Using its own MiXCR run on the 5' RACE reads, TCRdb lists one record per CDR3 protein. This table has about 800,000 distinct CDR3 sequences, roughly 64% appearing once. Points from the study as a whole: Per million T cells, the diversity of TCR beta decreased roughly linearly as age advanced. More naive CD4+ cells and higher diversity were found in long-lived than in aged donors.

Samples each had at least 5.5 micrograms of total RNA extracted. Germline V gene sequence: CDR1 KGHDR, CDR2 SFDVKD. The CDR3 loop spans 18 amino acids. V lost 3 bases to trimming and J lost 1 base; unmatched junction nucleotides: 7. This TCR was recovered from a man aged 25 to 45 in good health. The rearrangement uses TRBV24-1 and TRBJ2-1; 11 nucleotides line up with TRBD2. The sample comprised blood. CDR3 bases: TGTGCCACCAGTGATACGACTAGCGGGGTTAGGTCCTACAATGAGCAGTTCTTC. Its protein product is CATSDTTSGVRSYNEQFF.